This T cell receptor beta chain stems from a study of OX40 agonist ivuxolimab in advanced cancers. Background on the study: Ivuxolimab is a fully human IgG2 antibody that activates OX40 (CD134). While on treatment, patients had intravenous ivuxolimab at 0.01 to 10 mg/kg every 2 weeks. Whole-study results and caveats: Average numbers of expanded clones were greater in CD8+ T cells than in CD4+.

The CDR3 spans 14 residues. V was clipped by 2 bases and J by 1 base; unmatched bases: 1. Germline CDR1 is SNHLY and CDR2 is FYNNEI. The table came from immunoSEQ multiplex PCR; TCRdb's copy has only in-frame clones and leaves some out. The table has about 80,000 clones, around 86% seen once. A remark on this clone: As yet, its antigen is unknown.

Sequenced here: CD4+ or CD8+ T cells sorted from blood, sampled in a trial of the OX40 agonist ivuxolimab. This sequence was found in an adult with an advanced solid tumor such as melanoma, head and neck, liver or kidney cancer. J is TRBJ1-1 and V is TRBV2; 7 bases fit TRBD1. CDR3 residues: CASSEWDRNTEAFF. CDR3 bases: TGTGCCAGCAGTGAATGGGACAGGAACACTGAAGCTTTCTTT. Combining the CDR3 with reference TRBV2 and TRBJ1-1 gives the whole variable domain EPEVTQTPSHQVTQMGQEVILRCVPISNHLYFYWYRQILGQKVEFLVSFYNNEISEKSEIFDDQFSVERPDGSNFTLKIRSTKLEDSAMYFCASSEWDRNTEAFFGQGTRLTVV.